These 15 T cell receptor beta chains were all obtained from the same sample, sequenced in a study of OX40 agonist ivuxolimab in advanced cancers. Some clones are missing from TCRdb's copy, which holds only in-frame ones; the method was immunoSEQ multiplex PCR. The repertoire includes tens of thousands of clones, roughly four fifths of them detected once, and 16% sits in the top ten. Sequences were derived from CD4+ or CD8+ T cells sorted from blood, sampled in a trial of the OX40 agonist ivuxolimab. These receptors came from an adult with an advanced solid tumor such as melanoma, head and neck, liver or kidney cancer.

The chain couples TRBV5-1 to TRBJ1-1; a possible D gene is TRBD1 (6 bases). In germline, CDR1 is SGHRS, CDR2 YFSETQ. Trimming shortened V by 4 bases and J by 5 bases, and 18 bases separated the two germline ends. This CDR3 is 15 amino acids long. CDR3 sequence: CASSLKQGGGTEAFF. The DNA for the CDR3 is TGCGCCAGCAGCCTTAAACAGGGCGGAGGGACTGAAGCTTTCTTT.

This clone was found once. V gene TRBV6-6 combines with J gene TRBJ1-2; D gene ambiguous. Germline V gene sequence: CDR1 MNHNY, CDR2 SVGAGI (reference sequence). The V end was cut by 5 bases, the J end by 1 base, with 8 bases between. The CDR3 runs 13 residues. In DNA form, the CDR3 reads TGTGCCAGCAGTCAACAGATTAACTATGGCTACACCTTC. The encoded protein is CASSQQINYGYTF.

CDR3 residues: CASSLGLDPLREQYF. The CDR3 bases are TGTGCCAGCAGCTTAGGGCTCGACCCGCTACGGGAGCAGTACTTC. The chain links TRBV7-2 to TRBJ2-7, with unresolved D. CDR1 and CDR2 (germline): SGHTA, FQGNSA. This CDR3 comprises 15 residues. V lost 1 base and J lost 7, with 17 bases in between.

The table lists this clone with a count of one. The J gene is TRBJ1-1, the V gene TRBV5-4; D gene ambiguous. Trimming removed 5 bases at V and 1 base at J, with 15 bases between. The germline V gene has CDR1 SGHNT and CDR2 YYREEE (reference sequence). The CDR3 runs to 15 residues. This CDR3 is CASRPSAPKNTEAFF. The CDR3 coding sequence is TGTGCCAGCAGACCTTCAGCCCCCAAGAACACTGAAGCTTTCTTT.

This chain joins TRBV6-1 and TRBJ2-2; 9 nucleotides agree with TRBD2. Trimming removed 6 bases from V and 3 bases from J; junction bases left unmatched: 2. The germline V gene has CDR1 MNHNS and CDR2 SASEGT. The CDR3 is made up of 14 amino acids. The CDR3 DNA reads as TGTGCCAGCAGATTAGCGGGGGACACCGGGGAGCTGTTTTTT. This encodes CASRLAGDTGELFF.

The chain employs TRBV27 and TRBJ1-5; no clear D. The CDR3 is 14 residues long. The germline CDR1 and CDR2 sequences are MNHEY and SMNVEV (reference sequence). Trimming stripped 6 bases from V and 0 bases from J, with 9 bases between. The CDR3 loop reads CASSTSGSNQPQHF. CDR3 sequence (DNA): TGTGCCAGCAGCACCTCAGGTAGCAATCAGCCCCAGCATTTT.

The chain is built from TRBV7-3 and TRBJ2-2, with D perhaps matching TRBD1 (6 bases). The CDR3 spans 14 residues. V was trimmed by 5 bases and J by 3 bases, leaving 10 bases between them. Germline V gives CDR1 SGHTA, CDR2 FQGTGA. For the CDR3, the DNA is TGTGCCAGCAGCATACGACAGGACACCGGGGAGCTGTTTTTT. It yields the protein CASSIRQDTGELFF.

The chain recombines TRBV19 with TRBJ2-3; the D gene is possibly TRBD1 (6 bases). The CDR3 spans 14 residues. Germline CDR1 reads LNHDA; CDR2 reads SQIVND (reference sequence). V lost 5 bases and J lost 5, with 14 bases in between. CDR3 DNA sequence: TGTGCCAGTAGTGTGGGGGCGAGTGGAGATACGCAGTATTTT. Translating it yields CASSVGASGDTQYF. The whole variable domain, filled in from reference TRBV19 and TRBJ2-3, reads DGGITQSPKYLFRKEGQNVTLSCEQNLNHDAMYWYRQDPGQGLRLIYYSQIVNDFQKGDIAEGYSVSREKKESFPLTVTSAQKNPTAFYLCASSVGASGDTQYFGPGTRLTVL.

This chain joins TRBV2 and TRBJ2-5; TRBD1 aligns across 12 bases. Germline lookup yields CDR1 SNHLY and CDR2 FYNNEI. V gave up 7 bases and J gave up 5 bases; unmatched junction bases: 8. This CDR3 contains 15 residues. The CDR3 coding sequence is TGTGCCAGCACCGCCCGGGACAGGGGGCTGGAGACCCAGTACTTC. As protein: CASTARDRGLETQYF.

V usage is TRBV7-2 and J usage is TRBJ1-4; the D is unclear. Trimming stripped 1 base from V and 4 bases from J, with 4 bases between. From germline, CDR1 is SGHTA and CDR2 FQGNSA. CDR3 length: 13 amino acids. The CDR3 DNA is TGTGCCAGCAGCTTAGGTCATAATGAAAAACTGTTTTTT. Protein: CASSLGHNEKLFF. The full variable domain, with the rest looked up from reference TRBV7-2 and TRBJ1-4, is GAGVSQSPSNKVTEKGKDVELRCDPISGHTALYWYRQSLGQGLEFLIYFQGNSAPDKSGLPSDRFSAERTGGSVSTLTIQRTQQEDSAVYLCASSLGHNEKLFFGSGTQLSVL.

This chain links TRBV5-1 with TRBJ2-5; TRBD1 aligns across 7 bases. The CDR3 has 14 amino acids. In germline, CDR1 is SGHRS, CDR2 YFSETQ. V lost 4 bases to trimming and J lost 4 bases; unmatched junction nucleotides: 7. CDR3 in DNA: TGCGCCAGCAGCGACGGGACAGTCCGAGAGACCCAGTACTTC. It is translated as CASSDGTVRETQYF.

The rearrangement links TRBV18 to TRBJ1-1, with D unclear. The V gene's germline CDR1 is KGHSH and CDR2 LQKENI. Trimming cost V 4 bases and J 0 bases, with 12 bases left between them. This CDR3 is built from 15 residues. CDR3 DNA sequence: TGTGCCAGCTCACGTACTAGGGCTTTGAACACTGAAGCTTTCTTT. Its translation: CASSRTRALNTEAFF.

In nucleotides, the CDR3 is TGTGCCAGCACCGTGCGCCGACCCAATTCACCCCTCCACTTT. Protein product: CASTVRRPNSPLHF. The chain links TRBV28 to TRBJ1-6; no clear D. Trimming shortened V by 7 bases and J by 7 bases, and 14 bases separated the two germline ends. The CDR3 has 14 amino acids. Germline-derived CDR1 and CDR2 are MDHEN and SYDVKM.

The chain is built from TRBV6-6 and TRBJ2-7, with 7 bases that match TRBD2. The CDR3 extends over 10 amino acids. The V gene's germline CDR1 is MNHNY and CDR2 SVGAGI (reference sequence). The CDR3 DNA reads TGTGCAAGCGGGACCTACGAGCAGTACTTC. Translation gives CASGTYEQYF.

The genes are TRBV15 and TRBJ1-2; D might be TRBD1 (6 bases). CDR1 and CDR2 (germline): LNHNV, YYDKDF (reference sequence). This CDR3 comprises 16 residues. With 5 bases removed from V and 7 bases from J, the gap between germline ends came to 23 bases. The CDR3 DNA reads TGTGCCACCAGCGGTGGGGGGGCGAGAGGGTATGGTGGCTACACCTTC. The encoded protein is CATSGGGARGYGGYTF.